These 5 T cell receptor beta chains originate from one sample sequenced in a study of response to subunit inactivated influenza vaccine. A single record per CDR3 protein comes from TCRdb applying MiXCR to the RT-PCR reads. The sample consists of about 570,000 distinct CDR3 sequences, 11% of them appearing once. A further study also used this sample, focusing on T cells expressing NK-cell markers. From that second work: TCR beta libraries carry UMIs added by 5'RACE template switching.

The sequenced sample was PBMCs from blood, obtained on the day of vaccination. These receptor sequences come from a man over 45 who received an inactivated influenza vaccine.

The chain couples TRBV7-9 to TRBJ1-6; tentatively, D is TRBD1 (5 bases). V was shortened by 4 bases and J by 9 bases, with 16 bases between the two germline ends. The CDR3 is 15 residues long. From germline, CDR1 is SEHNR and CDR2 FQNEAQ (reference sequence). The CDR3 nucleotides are TGTGCCAGCAGCTCCCGGGACCCCGCAGCTTCACCCCTCCACTTT. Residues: CASSSRDPAASPLHF.

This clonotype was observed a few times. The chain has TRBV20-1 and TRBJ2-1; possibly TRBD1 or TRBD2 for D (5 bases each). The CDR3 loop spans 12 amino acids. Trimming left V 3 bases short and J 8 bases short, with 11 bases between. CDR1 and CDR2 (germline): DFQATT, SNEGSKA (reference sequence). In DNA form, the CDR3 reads TGCAGTGCTAGCGAGGGGTATGATGAGCAGTTCTTC. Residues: CSASEGYDEQFF.

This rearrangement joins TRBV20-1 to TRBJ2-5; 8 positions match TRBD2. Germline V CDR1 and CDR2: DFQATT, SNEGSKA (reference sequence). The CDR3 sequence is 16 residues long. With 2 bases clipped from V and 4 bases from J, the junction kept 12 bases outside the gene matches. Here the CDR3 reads CSARRFPAGGRETQYF. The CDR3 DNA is TGCAGTGCTAGACGTTTCCCGGCGGGGGGCAGAGAGACCCAGTACTTC.

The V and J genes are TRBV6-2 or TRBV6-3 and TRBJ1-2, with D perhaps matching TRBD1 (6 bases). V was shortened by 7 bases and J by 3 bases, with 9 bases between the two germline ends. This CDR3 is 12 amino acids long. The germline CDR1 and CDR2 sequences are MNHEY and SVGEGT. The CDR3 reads CASNRVDYGYTF. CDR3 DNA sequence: TGTGCCAGCAACAGGGTCGACTATGGCTACACCTTC.

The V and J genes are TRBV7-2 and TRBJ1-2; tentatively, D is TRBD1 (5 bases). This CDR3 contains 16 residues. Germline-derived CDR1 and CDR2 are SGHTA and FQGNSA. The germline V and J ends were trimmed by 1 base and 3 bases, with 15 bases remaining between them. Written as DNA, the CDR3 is TGTGCCAGCAGCTTAGAGTTTAATACAGGATACTATGGCTACACCTTC. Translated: CASSLEFNTGYYGYTF.